This T cell receptor beta chain stems from a study of cytomegalovirus exposure and HLA in healthy donors. The CDR3 runs 15 residues. Trimming took 6 bases from V and 4 from J, leaving 17 bases between them. The germline CDR1 and CDR2 sequences are SGHDT and YYEEEE. The PCR contained 60 Vbeta and 13 Jbeta primers. Produced via immunoSEQ multiplex PCR; TCRdb's table is partial and in-frame only. This sample has around 76,000 clones; about 67% occur once, and the top ten carry about 7.4%. The TCR comes from a man between 40 and 49 years old in good health and CMV-seropositive. The sample was PBMCs. V gene TRBV5-6 combines with J gene TRBJ2-1; a weak D match, TRBD2 (7 bases). Here the CDR3 DNA reads TGTGCCAGCACCACGGGGGGCGGGAGTTACAATGAGCAGTTCTTC. Protein product: CASTTGGGSYNEQFF.